This TCR beta chain originates from a study of shared clonotypes between healthy human individuals. Study as a whole: Donors had three CD4 naive, three CD4 memory, two CD8 naive and one CD8 memory plate apiece.

Comments on this clone: As yet, its antigen is unknown.

Naive CD8 populations comprised CD45RO-negative cells positively selected for CCR7, excluding terminally differentiated effector memory CD45RA+ cells. The donors, healthy adults who were HIV-negative, had experienced no recent acute infections or vaccinations. Germline values: CDR1 SGHAT, CDR2 FQNNGV. This CDR3 contains 15 residues. The germline V and J ends were trimmed by 5 bases and 8 bases, with 18 bases remaining between them. Study results and caveats: Memory subsets generally showed lower estimated richness than naive subsets. Non-shared clonotypes displayed generation probabilities falling below those of clonotypes present in all four donors.

Produced via immunoSEQ multiplex PCR; TCRdb's table is partial and in-frame only. The sample has more than 2 million clones, roughly 93% seen once; the top ten hold 1.5% to 2%. Source material: naive CD8+ T cells from PBMCs. The chain uses TRBV11-2 and TRBJ1-4, with D maybe TRBD1 (6 bases). The receptor comes from a man between 18 and 29 years old in good health. Some clones in this sample may be carry-over from other donors' samples. The CDR3 DNA sequence: TGTGCCAGCAGCAACAAGCACAGGGCCTTGGAAAAACTGTTTTTT. Protein product: CASSNKHRALEKLFF.